This TCR beta chain was sequenced in a study of cytomegalovirus exposure and HLA in healthy donors. Background on the study: From donors who were HLA-typed, an early data release held about 85 million unique TCRs.

With regard to this clone: Its antigen is as yet unknown.

60 Vbeta and 13 Jbeta primers were used in PCR. Repertoires were generated with immunoSEQ multiplex PCR, while TCRdb's copy carries only in-frame clones and drops some. The profile covers roughly 190,000 clones, with approximately 12% appearing a single time and 7.8% taken by the ten largest. Whole-study findings and limits: CMV serostatus stood as the only immune exposure information on hand.

Germline V gene data show CDR1 as SNHLY and CDR2 as FYNNEI. The CDR3 is made up of 16 amino acids. V shed 6 bases and J shed 0 bases, with 12 bases lying between them. The sequenced material came from PBMCs. The rearrangement joins TRBV2 to TRBJ1-6; D unresolved. The receptor was derived from a man over 45 in good health and CMV-seropositive. CDR3 region: CASRQRFSSYNSPLHF. In DNA, the CDR3 is TGTGCCAGCAGGCAACGGTTTAGCTCCTATAATTCACCCCTCCACTTT. The whole variable domain, remainder taken from reference TRBV2 and TRBJ1-6, is EPEVTQTPSHQVTQMGQEVILRCVPISNHLYFYWYRQILGQKVEFLVSFYNNEISEKSEIFDDQFSVERPDGSNFTLKIRSTKLEDSAMYFCASRQRFSSYNSPLHFGNGTRLTVT.